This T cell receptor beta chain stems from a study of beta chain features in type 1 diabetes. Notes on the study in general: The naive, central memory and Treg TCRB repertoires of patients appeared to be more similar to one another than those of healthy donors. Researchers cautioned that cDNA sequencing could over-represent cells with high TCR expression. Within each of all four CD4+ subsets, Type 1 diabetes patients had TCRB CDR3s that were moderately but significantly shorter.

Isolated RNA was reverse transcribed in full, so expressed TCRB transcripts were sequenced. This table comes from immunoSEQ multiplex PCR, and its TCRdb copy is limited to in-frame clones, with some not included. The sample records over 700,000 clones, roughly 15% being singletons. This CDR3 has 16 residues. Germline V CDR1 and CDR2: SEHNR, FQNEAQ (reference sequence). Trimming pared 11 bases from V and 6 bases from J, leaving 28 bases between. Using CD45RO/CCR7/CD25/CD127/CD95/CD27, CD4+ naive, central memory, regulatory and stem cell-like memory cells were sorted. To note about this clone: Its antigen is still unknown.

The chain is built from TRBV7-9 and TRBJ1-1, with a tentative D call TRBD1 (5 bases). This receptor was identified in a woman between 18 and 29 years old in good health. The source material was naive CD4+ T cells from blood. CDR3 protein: CAGQQVGASGRAEAFF. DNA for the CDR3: TGTGCCGGTCAACAGGTTGGGGCTTCCGGCCGGGCTGAAGCTTTCTTT.